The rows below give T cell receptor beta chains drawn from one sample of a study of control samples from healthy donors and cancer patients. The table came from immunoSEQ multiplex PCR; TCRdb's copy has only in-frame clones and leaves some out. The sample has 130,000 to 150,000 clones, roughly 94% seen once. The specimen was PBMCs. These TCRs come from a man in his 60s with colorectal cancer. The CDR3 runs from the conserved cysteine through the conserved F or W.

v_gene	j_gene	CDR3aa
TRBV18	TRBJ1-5	CASSPEGYSNQPQHF
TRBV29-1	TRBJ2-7	CSVRTGGTYEQYF
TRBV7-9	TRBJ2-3	CASSLSGADTQYF
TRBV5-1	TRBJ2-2	CASSLEGAGELFF
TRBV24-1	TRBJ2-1	CATSDLLAGVHEQFF
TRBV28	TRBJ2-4	CASSPLAQEENIQYF
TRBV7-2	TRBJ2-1	CASTVTRDYNEQFF
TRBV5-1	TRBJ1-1	CASSLTQVNTEAFF
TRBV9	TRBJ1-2	CASSVDTARYGYTF
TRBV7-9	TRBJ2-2	CASSLIPGQGIGGELFF
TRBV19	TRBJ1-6	CASSTPGTGDNSPLHF
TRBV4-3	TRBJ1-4	CASSQDRGQLNEKLFF
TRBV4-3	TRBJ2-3	CASSHGRAPADTQYF
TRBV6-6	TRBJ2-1	CASRVGGDNEQFF
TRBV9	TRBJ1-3	CASSVDPVGNTIYF
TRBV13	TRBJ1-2	CASSLGKNYGYTF
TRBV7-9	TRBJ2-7	CASSSSGTGLEQYF
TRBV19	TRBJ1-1	CASSIAPSLLMNTEAFF
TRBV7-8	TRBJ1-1	CASSLGQFTEAFF
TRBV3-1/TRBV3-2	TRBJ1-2	CASSRTVYGYTF
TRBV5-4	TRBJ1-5	CASSQPGGPLNQPQHF